These T cell receptor beta chains were read from a single sample in a study of cytotoxic CD8 clonotypes in ibrutinib-treated CLL. Produced via immunoSEQ multiplex PCR; TCRdb's table is partial and in-frame only. The table has about 130,000 clones, around 85% seen once; the top ten hold roughly 2%. The sequences come from PBMCs, collected after 24 months of ibrutinib treatment. These receptor sequences come from a human donor with chronic lymphocytic leukemia. Both conserved end residues are part of each CDR3. Fields, in order: D gene, V gene, clone size, J gene, CDR3 protein, CDR3 DNA. A D gene is named only where the DNA matches it firmly. Clone size, where shown, is once, few, many, or a class for clones that have expanded.

NA,TRBV5-6,NA,TRBJ1-2,CASSSYTTGLGYTF,TGTGCCAGCAGCTCCTACACTACAGGGCTTGGCTACACCTTC
NA,TRBV7-3,NA,TRBJ2-7,CASSNGVSSYEQYF,TGTGCCAGCAGCAACGGGGTATCATCCTACGAGCAGTACTTC
NA,TRBV7-8,NA,TRBJ1-1,CASSLQGGYTEAFF,TGTGCCAGCAGCCTACAGGGTGGATACACTGAAGCTTTCTTT
TRBD2,TRBV2,NA,TRBJ2-5,CASSGSGKTAGWAQYF,TGTGCCAGCAGTGGGAGCGGGAAAACAGCCGGGTGGGCCCAGTACTTC
NA,TRBV5-1,NA,TRBJ1-2,CASSSTVYGYTF,TGCGCCAGCAGCTCAACAGTATATGGCTACACCTTC
TRBD2,TRBV28,NA,TRBJ2-7,CASSSGTSYSSGSYEQYF,TGTGCCAGCAGCTCCGGGACTAGCTATAGTTCGGGCTCCTACGAGCAGTACTTC
TRBD2,TRBV11-2,NA,TRBJ2-1,CASSLVQRGGHEQFF,TGTGCCAGCAGCTTAGTCCAGCGGGGCGGGCATGAGCAGTTCTTC
TRBD1,TRBV6-4,NA,TRBJ2-7,CASTRTGYYEQYF,TGTGCCAGCACCCGGACAGGGTACTACGAGCAGTACTTC
TRBD1,TRBV7-6,NA,TRBJ2-7,CASSSGWTGGYEQYF,TGTGCCAGCAGCTCGGGGTGGACAGGGGGCTACGAGCAGTACTTC
NA,TRBV7-2,NA,TRBJ1-2,CASSLPGGQLAYGYTF,TGTGCCAGCAGCCTGCCTGGGGGCCAGCTAGCCTATGGCTACACCTTC
NA,TRBV7-2,NA,TRBJ2-5,CASSPGLFDQETQYF,TGTGCCAGCAGCCCGGGACTTTTTGACCAAGAGACCCAGTACTTC
NA,TRBV5-1,NA,TRBJ2-7,CASSPSFVGLDEQYF,TGCGCCAGCAGCCCCTCCTTCGTGGGGCTCGACGAGCAGTACTTC
NA,TRBV9,NA,TRBJ1-2,CASSVDPETGLYGYTF,TGTGCCAGCAGCGTAGACCCAGAGACAGGACTATATGGCTACACCTTC
NA,TRBV5-1,NA,TRBJ1-4,CASSLGITFNNEKLFF,TGCGCCAGCAGCTTAGGCATTACCTTCAATAATGAAAAACTGTTTTTT
TRBD2,TRBV7-9,NA,TRBJ2-7,CASRFGLARYEQYF,TGTGCCAGCAGATTCGGACTAGCGCGCTACGAGCAGTACTTC
NA,TRBV12-5,NA,TRBJ2-3,CASGLGRSLTSATDTQYF,TGTGCTAGTGGTTTGGGACGATCGTTAACCTCGGCCACAGATACGCAGTATTTT
TRBD2,TRBV10-2,few,TRBJ2-5,CASQRESGRSGTQYF,TGCGCCAGCCAGAGGGAGAGCGGGAGAAGTGGGACCCAGTACTTC
TRBD2,TRBV25-1,NA,TRBJ2-7,CASRGGKTKAGAEYEQYF,TGTGCCAGCAGGGGAGGGAAAACTAAAGCGGGGGCGGAATACGAGCAGTACTTC
NA,TRBV28,NA,TRBJ1-1,CASSLPGMNTEAFF,TGTGCCAGCAGTTTACCGGGAATGAACACTGAAGCTTTCTTT
NA,TRBV5-6,NA,TRBJ2-6,CASSPTGRSSGANVLTF,TGTGCCAGCAGCCCTACGGGACGTTCCTCTGGGGCCAACGTCCTGACTTTC
TRBD2,TRBV28,NA,TRBJ2-4,CASRSGGGAFDKNIQYF,TGTGCCAGCAGATCCGGCGGGGGGGCGTTTGACAAAAACATTCAGTACTTC
TRBD1,TRBV5-4,NA,TRBJ1-4,CASSPRQGEKLFF,TGTGCCAGCAGCCCCAGACAGGGTGAAAAACTGTTTTTT
NA,TRBV19,NA,TRBJ2-7,CASSMEYGGALTYEQYF,TGTGCCAGTAGTATGGAATATGGGGGGGCCCTAACCTACGAGCAGTACTTC
NA,TRBV28,NA,TRBJ1-5,CASSPIRRNQPQHF,TGTGCCAGCAGTCCAATAAGGCGCAATCAGCCCCAGCATTTT
NA,TRBV27,NA,TRBJ2-2,CASSLLDTGELFF,TGTGCCAGCAGTTTATTGGATACCGGGGAGCTGTTTTTT
NA,TRBV9,once,TRBJ2-1,CASSLLGDEQFF,TGTGCCAGCAGCTTATTGGGGGATGAGCAGTTCTTC
TRBD1,TRBV30,NA,TRBJ2-7,CAWSVMTGPSSEQYF,TGTGCCTGGAGTGTCATGACAGGGCCCTCTTCCGAGCAGTACTTC
NA,TRBV6-5,NA,TRBJ1-2,CASSLPGEGNTF,TGTGCCAGTTCACTACCTGGGGAGGGTAACACCTTC
NA,TRBV15,NA,TRBJ2-2,CATSRAIAGELFF,TGTGCCACCAGCAGAGCAATTGCCGGGGAGCTGTTTTTT
TRBD2,TRBV7-2,NA,TRBJ2-3,CASRLLADTQYF,TGTGCCAGCAGATTACTAGCGGATACGCAGTATTTT